The 30 T cell receptor beta chains below were found in one sample sequenced in a study of T cell responses to AZD1222 COVID-19 vaccine. Clones were read by immunoSEQ multiplex PCR, and TCRdb kept only the in-frame ones, dropping some. Here the sample spans 85,000 to 120,000 clones, approximately 81% being singletons. The sample here was peripheral blood, taken on day 0 of AZD1222 vaccination. These receptors were collected from an adult in good health.

This chain connects TRBV4-3 to TRBJ1-1, with 8 bases aligning to TRBD1. With 1 base clipped from V and 5 bases from J, the junction kept 9 bases outside the gene matches. Germline CDR1 and CDR2: LGHNA and YSLEER. The CDR3 covers 16 residues. The CDR3 is CASSQVGRGRGTEAFF. CDR3 sequence (DNA): TGCGCCAGCAGCCAAGTTGGCAGGGGGCGCGGAACTGAAGCTTTCTTT.

This clone was found once. The genes are TRBV7-9 and TRBJ1-2, with a weak D call TRBD1 (5 bases). With 1 base removed from V and 7 bases from J, the gap between germline ends came to 16 bases. Per the germline V gene, CDR1 is SEHNR and CDR2 is FQNEAQ (reference sequence). CDR3 length: 15 residues. The CDR3 coding sequence is TGTGCCAGCAGCTTAGTTGGGACCCCGGGCTTTGGCTACACCTTC. This encodes CASSLVGTPGFGYTF.

V and J are TRBV2 and TRBJ1-1; D is uncertain. Looked up from germline, CDR1 is SNHLY and CDR2 is FYNNEI. The V end lost 4 bases, the J end lost 10 bases, and 19 bases lay between the germline ends. The CDR3 consists of 14 residues. CDR3 sequence: CASSAEVLGLGAFF. CDR3 nucleotide sequence: TGTGCCAGCAGTGCCGAGGTCCTAGGTCTTGGAGCTTTCTTT.

The V and J genes are TRBV29-1 and TRBJ1-2; TRBD1 matches 7 bases. The CDR3 spans 13 residues. J lost 5 bases, V lost 4 bases, and 7 bases had no gene match. Germline assignment: CDR1 SQVTM and CDR2 ANQGSEA. CDR3 nucleotides: TGCAGCGTTGGTTCAGGGGGGAAATATGGCTACACCTTC. Protein: CSVGSGGKYGYTF.

This clone was observed a handful of times. This chain uses TRBV6-1 with TRBJ1-2; D is unclear. CDR3 length: 13 residues. V lost 2 bases and J 8 bases, leaving 12 bases between the germline ends. The germline V gene encodes CDR1 MNHNS and CDR2 SASEGT. CDR3 in amino acids: CASSEYLAEGYTF. In DNA, the CDR3 is TGTGCCAGCAGTGAATACCTCGCGGAGGGCTACACCTTC.

CDR3 in amino acids: CASSRERDTEAFF. CDR3 bases: TGTGCCAGCAGCCGCGAGAGGGACACTGAAGCTTTCTTT. The chain links TRBV7-7 to TRBJ1-1, with D unclear. The CDR3 runs 13 residues. Between the trimmed V and J ends, which lost 5 bases and 3 bases, there was a span of 10 bases. Germline V CDR1 and CDR2: SSHAT, FNYEAQ (reference sequence).

This sequence joins TRBV7-3 and TRBJ1-1, with 9 bases aligning to TRBD1. Germline CDR1 and CDR2: SGHTA and FQGTGA. The ends lost 8 bases at V and 1 base at J; junction bases unmatched: 2. There are 13 residues in the CDR3. In DNA form, the CDR3 reads TGTGCCAGCCAGGGACAGGGGAACACTGAAGCTTTCTTT. This codes for CASQGQGNTEAFF.

This chain uses TRBV18 with TRBJ1-5, with unresolved D. CDR1 is KGHSH and CDR2 is LQKENI in the germline V gene. The CDR3 loop spans 12 amino acids. V lost 2 bases and J 7 bases, leaving 6 bases between the germline ends. CDR3 protein: CASSPDTQPQHF. DNA of the CDR3: TGTGCCAGCTCACCAGACACACAGCCCCAGCATTTT. The full variable domain, rest sourced from reference TRBV18 and TRBJ1-5, is NAGVMQNPRHLVRRRGQEARLRCSPMKGHSHVYWYRQLPEEGLKFMVYLQKENIIDESGMPKERFSAEFPKEGPSILRIQQVVRGDSAAYFCASSPDTQPQHFGDGTRLSIL.

This clone has a handful of counts. The CDR3 sequence is CASSRTAGHTQPQHF. The CDR3 bases are TGTGCCAGCAGCAGGACCGCGGGTCACACTCAGCCCCAGCATTTT. The rearrangement links TRBV14 to TRBJ1-5; unclear D gene. Between the trimmed V and J ends, which lost 5 bases and 6 bases, there was a span of 17 bases. CDR3 length: 15 residues. CDR1 and CDR2 from the germline V gene are SGHDN and FVKESK.

The chain combines TRBV4-3 with TRBJ1-6, with D unclear. V was cut by 1 base and J by 0 bases, with 10 bases left in between. Germline V gives CDR1 LGHNA, CDR2 YSLEER. CDR3 length: 17 amino acids. DNA for the CDR3: TGCGCCAGCAGCCAAGCGCCCCTGAGCTCCTATAATTCACCCCTCCACTTT. This translates into CASSQAPLSSYNSPLHF.

The chain is built from TRBV4-3 and TRBJ2-1, with no clear D. This CDR3 comprises 15 residues. V gave up 4 bases and J gave up 8 bases, with 18 bases separating them. In germline, CDR1 is LGHNA, CDR2 YSLEER. The CDR3 DNA reads as TGCGCCAGCAGCCGAATTACCGCGACGCTGGATGAGCAGTTCTTC. It yields the protein CASSRITATLDEQFF.

This sequence joins TRBV6-5 and TRBJ2-6, with D unclear. Germline CDR1 and CDR2: MNHEY and SVGAGI. Trimming left V 2 bases short and J 0 bases short, with 8 bases between. The CDR3 contains 16 residues. Here the CDR3 reads CASSYHLSSGANVLTF. The CDR3 coding sequence is TGTGCCAGCAGTTACCATCTCTCCTCTGGGGCCAACGTCCTGACTTTC.

The chain joins TRBV27 to TRBJ1-5; 10 nucleotides match TRBD1. CDR3 length: 18 amino acids. The V gene's germline CDR1 is MNHEY and CDR2 SMNVEV (reference sequence). The junction had 9 bases not matched to a gene; V was cut back by 1 base and J by 3 bases. The CDR3 coding sequence is TGTGCCAGCAGTTTATACGGGACAGGGGCCCATAACAATCAGCCCCAGCATTTT. Translation: CASSLYGTGAHNNQPQHF.

V and J are TRBV9 and TRBJ1-6; weak D call: TRBD1 (5 bases). CDR1 is SGDLS, CDR2 YYNGEE, per germline. This CDR3 is 16 amino acids long. V was clipped by 0 bases and J by 6 bases, with 13 bases between them. For the CDR3, the DNA is TGTGCCAGCAGCGTAGAGGCAGGGAGGTCTAATTCACCCCTCCACTTT. This translates into CASSVEAGRSNSPLHF.

This clone came up once. The chain carries TRBV4-3 and TRBJ1-3; weak D call: TRBD1 (6 bases). Trimming removed 4 bases at V and 4 bases at J, with 11 bases between. Germline loops: CDR1 LGHNA, CDR2 YSLEER. The CDR3 contains 14 residues. The CDR3 DNA sequence: TGCGCCAGCAGCCCACAGGGAAACGGAAACACCATATATTTT. This gives the protein CASSPQGNGNTIYF.

This clone was recorded only once. The chain links TRBV4-2 to TRBJ1-4; perhaps TRBD1 as D (5 bases). The CDR3 spans 16 residues. Germline values: CDR1 LGHNA, CDR2 YNFKEQ. V gave up 0 bases and J gave up 6 bases, with 14 bases separating them. For the CDR3, the DNA is TGTGCCAGCAGCCAAGATGGGGTCGAAGGGGATGAAAAACTGTTTTTT. It is translated as CASSQDGVEGDEKLFF.

This chain joins TRBV4-3 and TRBJ1-2; D ambiguous. CDR1 is LGHNA and CDR2 is YSLEER in the germline V gene. Trimming took off 2 bases at V and 2 bases at J, with 3 bases between the two ends. This CDR3 contains 12 residues. The CDR3 nucleotides read TGCGCCAGCAGCCAAAACAACTATGGCTACACCTTC. Encoded protein: CASSQNNYGYTF.

V gene TRBV5-1 combines with J gene TRBJ2-1; 12 nucleotides match TRBD2. With 5 bases clipped from V and 6 bases from J, the junction kept 6 bases outside the gene matches. This CDR3 is built from 15 residues. Germline V gene lookup returns CDR1 SGHRS and CDR2 YFSETQ. CDR3 amino acids: CASRSSGRAVNEQFF. The CDR3 nucleotides are TGCGCCAGCAGATCTAGCGGGAGGGCCGTCAATGAGCAGTTCTTC.

Worth noting for this clone: The CDR3 end shows no conserved phenylalanine or tryptophan, and so a read error is likely. The DNA is omitted, as the CDR3 cannot be located on it reliably, and the CDR3 follows TCRdb's listing. The chain uses TRBV12-3 or TRBV12-4 and TRBJ2-7; the table assigns TRBD2, which was not confirmed against the DNA. Termini included, the CDR3 measures 8 amino acids. The CDR3 reads CASSRLAG.

The chain uses TRBV3-1 (or the pseudogene TRBV3-2) and TRBJ1-2; weak D call: TRBD1 (5 bases). V gave up 3 bases and J gave up 4 bases, with 9 bases separating them. The germline CDR1 and CDR2 sequences are LGHDT and YNNKEL (reference sequence). The CDR3 is 13 amino acids. For the CDR3, the DNA is TGTGCCAGCAGCCATGGGGACGCCTATGGCTACACCTTC. As protein: CASSHGDAYGYTF.

The chain employs TRBV14 and TRBJ1-2; D is unresolved. The CDR3 loop spans 15 amino acids. Germline CDR1 and CDR2: SGHDN and FVKESK. The V gene lost 1 base and the J gene lost 4 bases, with 13 bases spanning the gap. CDR3 sequence reads: CASSQGQSVGYGYTF. CDR3 DNA: TGTGCCAGCAGCCAAGGCCAGTCTGTGGGCTATGGCTACACCTTC.

A few counts support this clone. The CDR3 is CASSFFHSNQPQHF. The CDR3 DNA is TGTGCCAGCAGCTTCTTCCATAGCAATCAGCCCCAGCATTTT. The V gene is TRBV7-2, the J gene TRBJ1-5, with unresolved D. Germline CDR1 is SGHTA and CDR2 is FQGNSA. The germline V and J ends were trimmed by 3 bases and 0 bases, with 6 bases remaining between them. The length of the CDR3 is 14 residues.

Of note for this clone: One end of the junction does not line up with germline, which may come from a read error. The V call is TRBV12-3 or TRBV12-4, the J call TRBJ2-5; 8 positions match TRBD2. The CDR3 totals 13 residues. CDR3 DNA sequence: TGTGCCAGCAGTATAGCGGGGAAAGAGACCCAGTACTTC. Translating gives CASSIAGKETQYF.

The rearrangement joins TRBV12-3 or TRBV12-4 to TRBJ1-4; 7 bases agree with TRBD1. With 3 bases clipped from V and 13 bases from J, the junction kept 8 bases outside the gene matches. CDR3 length: 13 residues. CDR3 amino acids: CASSFRQGGGLFF. CDR3 coding DNA: TGTGCCAGCAGTTTTCGACAGGGTGGGGGACTGTTTTTT.

CDR3 region: CASSLFWGHYGYTF. In DNA form, the CDR3 reads TGTGCCAGCAGCTTGTTCTGGGGGCACTATGGCTACACCTTC. V gene TRBV5-8 combines with J gene TRBJ1-2; possibly TRBD1 for D (6 bases). The CDR3 extends over 14 amino acids. V lost 1 base and J 3 bases, leaving 10 bases between the germline ends. The germline V gene encodes CDR1 SGHTS and CDR2 YDEGEE.

The rearrangement links TRBV5-8 to TRBJ2-4, with D perhaps being TRBD1 or TRBD2 (6 bases each). V lost 6 bases and J 3 bases, leaving 16 bases between the germline ends. The length of the CDR3 is 15 residues. The germline V gene encodes CDR1 SGHTS and CDR2 YDEGEE. CDR3 nucleotide sequence: TGTGCCAGCAATGGGAAAGGGGGGTACAAAAACATTCAGTACTTC. Translating it yields CASNGKGGYKNIQYF.

V and J are TRBV5-6 and TRBJ2-5; possibly TRBD2 for D (5 bases). This CDR3 has 13 amino acids. Trimming removed 0 bases at V and 5 bases at J, with 8 bases between. The germline V gene has CDR1 SGHDT and CDR2 YYEEEE. The CDR3 is CASSLASLETQYF. The CDR3 nucleotides read TGTGCCAGCAGCTTGGCTAGCCTTGAGACCCAGTACTTC.

The rearrangement uses TRBV19 and TRBJ2-7; D is perhaps TRBD2 (6 bases). V was trimmed by 4 bases and J by 3 bases, leaving 13 bases between them. Germline V gene lookup returns CDR1 LNHDA and CDR2 SQIVND (reference sequence). This CDR3 has 14 residues. In nucleotides, the CDR3 is TGTGCCAGTAGTACCCCGGGACTTATCTACGAGCAGTACTTC. This translates into CASSTPGLIYEQYF.

The chain combines TRBV27 with TRBJ1-2; TRBD1 agrees at 8 bases. CDR3 length: 15 amino acids. Germline V gene data show CDR1 as MNHEY and CDR2 as SMNVEV (reference sequence). The V and J ends lost 5 bases and 5 bases, in that order; junction bases with no gene match: 10. In nucleotides, the CDR3 is TGTGCCAGCAGTCTAAATAGACAGGGGAATTATGGCTACACCTTC. Amino acids: CASSLNRQGNYGYTF.

CDR3 amino acids: CASSQDRHRGMNTEAFF. The CDR3 DNA reads as TGCGCCAGCAGCCAAGATAGGCACAGGGGCATGAACACTGAAGCTTTCTTT. The chain is built from TRBV4-3 and TRBJ1-1; 7 bases align to TRBD1. The CDR3 runs 17 residues. Germline trimming cut 0 bases from V and 0 bases from J; bases unmatched to any gene: 7. Germline values: CDR1 LGHNA, CDR2 YSLEER.